This TCR beta chain was sequenced for a study of T cell repertoires in cytomegalovirus infection. The wider study: Recently identified HLA-C-restricted CMV epitopes and well-studied HLA-B-restricted CMV epitopes were used by the study. Public TCR beta signatures provided an indication of both CMV infection and a matching HLA type. Study conclusions and caveats: Clonotypes of TCR beta that were HLA-C-restricted and CMV-specific dominated the ex vivo response. Based on cumulative public TCR beta family frequency, carriers of CMV plus the relevant HLA were identified.

MiXCR, run by TCRdb on the reads, gives a single entry per CDR3 protein. Of 150,000 or so distinct CDR3 sequences listed, roughly 21% are singletons. This clonotype has just a few counts. Its target is not known. This specimen was CD8+ T cells from cultured PBMCs, taken from culture after CMV antigen stimulation. The receptor was derived from a human donor in good health (CMV status not recorded). Some clones in this sample may be carry-over from other donors' samples.

For the CDR3, the DNA is TGTGCCAGCAGTTTTGGTCAGTCCAGGCTGAACACTGAAGCTTTCTTT. Translation gives CASSFGQSRLNTEAFF. The genes are TRBV28 and TRBJ1-1; D is unclear. The V gene's germline CDR1 is MDHEN and CDR2 SYDVKM. CDR3 length equals 16 residues. Deletions cut 3 bases from V and 0 bases from J, with 14 bases between.